This TCR beta chain originates from a study of cytomegalovirus exposure and HLA in healthy donors. CDR1 and CDR2 (germline): MDHEN, SYDVKM. The CDR3 has 14 residues. V was cut by 3 bases and J by 3 bases, with 9 bases left in between. Primers: 60 Vbeta forward and 13 Jbeta reverse. Assay used: immunoSEQ multiplex PCR; TCRdb lists only in-frame clones, some missing. Of some 150,000 clones in the sample, roughly four fifths were seen once. This TCR was recovered from a woman aged 45-65 years in good health and CMV-seronegative. This rearrangement joins TRBV28 to TRBJ1-5; tentatively, D is TRBD1 (6 bases). What was sequenced was PBMCs. CDR3 nucleotide sequence: TGTGCCAGCAGTTTGCAGGGGTACAATCAGCCCCAGCATTTT. This translates into CASSLQGYNQPQHF.